This paragraph reports one T cell receptor beta chain. This clonotype was observed a handful of times. Its antigen has not been determined. Base qualities were left out, and no much larger clone turns up one base away. The data are from a study of response to subunit inactivated influenza vaccine (dated by TCRdb to between 2018 and 2020). Turning to the overall study: Deep quantitative profiling of the T cell receptor repertoire was used in the study to follow responses to a trivalent subunit inactivated influenza vaccine. Summary of the overall study and its limitations: The authors proposed that each seasonal influenza vaccination may bring in only a limited number of new T cells.

As encoded in the germline V gene, CDR1 is SGHTA while CDR2 is FQGNSA. The CDR3 goes from the cysteine to the phenylalanine over 16 residues. Kept here is only the CDR3 DNA, which spans 48 bases and is read in frame from base 1. Cut back by 2 bases and 0 bases, the V and J ends lie 12 bases apart. The library was generated by RT-PCR. This sample was sequenced with an Illumina HiSeq 2500. TCRdb itself trimmed the public reads at Q25 with fastp, ran MiXCR and retained productive beta chains. Every CDR3 protein is listed once, alongside the most common genes and DNA of its rows. This sample gives about 540,000 distinct CDR3 sequences in total; roughly 23% of them show up just once. The ten largest account for 2.5% to 3% of the sample. The same data also contributed to another study, on T cells expressing NK-cell markers. The second publication reports: TCR beta cDNA libraries were made by 5'RACE template switching that added a universal primer site and unique molecular identifiers. TCR beta-chain repertoires were profiled in sorted CD3+CD56+NKG2C+, CD3+CD56+NKG2C- and CD3+CD56-NKG2C+ T-cell subsets from roughly eight donors. Of the eight sequenced donors, seven were found to be HCMV-seropositive and one was found to be HCMV-seronegative. To restrict sorting to alphabetaTCR-expressing T cells, an anti-gammadeltaTCR antibody was added in several experiments. In six donors, the dominant CD3+CD56+NKG2C+ clonotypes ranked among the top 10 CD8+ clonotypes, making up about 1.0-8% of CD8+ T cells. Those dominant clonotypes were again the most abundant among CD3+CD56-NKG2C+ cells in a handful of donors, at roughly 28.3-65%. Whether the expanded NKG2C-expressing T cell clones were specific for HCMV antigens was left unclear. All eight donors whose samples were sequenced were randomly selected healthy volunteers, three of them men and five women. A commercial ELISA kit detecting HCMV-specific IgG in serum was used to determine HCMV serostatus. Ficoll density gradient centrifugation was used to isolate peripheral blood mononuclear cells from blood. CD4+ and CD8+ T cells were isolated from PBMC by magnetic immunoseparation with Miltenyi isolation kits. cDNA synthesis was primed from the TCR beta constant segment, followed by two successive PCR amplification steps. The libraries were sequenced on Illumina HiSeq 2000/2500, MiSeq or NextSeq, producing 2 x 150 bp reads. MIGEC handled demultiplexing of the reads and grouping by UMI, while MiTCR was used to assemble and quantify clonotypes. To exclude erroneous sequences, any TCR cDNA sequence not supported by at least two reads was discarded. Downstream repertoire analysis used the tcR package, and clonotypes were matched across fractions by CDR3 nucleotide sequence plus V segment. VDJmatch was used to annotate antigen specificity against VDJdb, with one amino acid substitution in CDR3 allowed.

The clonotype was recovered from a man aged 50 to 60 who received an inactivated influenza vaccine. Donor details come from another sample of the same person, matched by shared clones. The sequence links TRBV7-2 to TRBJ2-3, with TRBD2 perhaps the D gene, on 6 matching bases. This sample comprised CD4+ T cells sorted from PBMCs, obtained approximately 13 days after vaccination. This receptor has the CDR3 CASSLHLAESTDTQYF. The nucleotide sequence reads as follows: TGTGCCAGCAGCTTACATTTAGCGGAGAGCACAGATACGCAGTATTTT. Supplemented by the reference TRBV7-2 and TRBJ2-3 proteins around the CDR3, the complete variable domain is GAGVSQSPSNKVTEKGKDVELRCDPISGHTALYWYRQSLGQGLEFLIYFQGNSAPDKSGLPSDRFSAERTGGSVSTLTIQRTQQEDSAVYLCASSLHLAESTDTQYFGPGTRLTVL.